The 20 T cell receptor beta chains below come from one sample, sequenced in a study of T-cell memory formation after mild COVID-19 (dated by TCRdb to 2020 to 2023). Preparation of the library involved 5' RACE. Sequencing instrument: Illumina NovaSeq 6000. In TCRdb, the public reads were trimmed at Q25 with fastp and aligned with MiXCR, with productive beta chains retained. Records with the same CDR3 protein are collapsed into one entry carrying the most frequent genes and DNA. For this sample the table gives under 700,000 distinct CDR3 sequences, of which roughly 22% were detected only once. Together, the top ten hold around an eighth of the sample. Sample: PBMCs or a T cell subset sorted from them (not recorded which). All receptors derive from an adult woman who had mild COVID-19 (a few samples of this study predate the infection). The sample titles of this study are shuffled in the database, so cell type and time point are left out; the donor was told from shared clones.

In this sample, this clonotype turned up many times. The gene calls are TRBV6-2 or TRBV6-3 and TRBJ2-7, with TRBD1 identical over 9 bases. The CDR3 totals 13 residues. Germline V gene lookup returns CDR1 MNHEY and CDR2 SVGEGT. The J segment lost 4 bases and the V segment lost 11 bases, leaving 9 bases of the junction unmatched. The chain's CDR3 is CAGSRDRDYEQYF. In DNA, the CDR3 is TGTGCCGGGTCAAGGGACAGGGATTACGAGCAGTACTTC.

This clonotype showed up just a few times. The rearrangement joins TRBV5-1 to TRBJ1-1; maybe TRBD1 (5 bases). CDR3 length equals 13 residues. Trimming took off 4 bases at V and 5 bases at J, with 12 bases between the two ends. Looked up from germline, CDR1 is SGHRS and CDR2 is YFSETQ. The DNA for the CDR3 is TGCGCCAGCAGCATTTGGGGGGGAACTGAAGCTTTCTTT. It is translated as CASSIWGGTEAFF.

This rearrangement joins TRBV7-9 to TRBJ2-3; 8 nucleotides align to TRBD2. The CDR3 extends over 16 amino acids. After removal of 1 base from V and 3 bases from J, the junction contained 6 bases not matched to a gene. Germline loops: CDR1 SEHNR, CDR2 FQNEAQ (reference sequence). In DNA form, the CDR3 reads TGTGCCAGCAGCTTAGATGCGGGAGGCGGTACAGATACGCAGTATTTT. Translation: CASSLDAGGGTDTQYF.

This clonotype was observed a few times. The chain has TRBV11-2 and TRBJ1-6; TRBD1 matches 9 bases. CDR3 length: 15 residues. Germline values: CDR1 SGHAT, CDR2 FQNNGV. V shed 2 bases, J shed 6 bases, and the junction held 2 bases outside the gene matches. CDR3 protein: CASSLPTGGNSPLHF. CDR3 DNA: TGTGCCAGCAGCTTACCGACAGGGGGTAATTCACCCCTCCACTTT.

This clonotype was counted many times. CDR3 nucleotides: TGTGCCAGCAGCTTGATCGGAGCTGACGTTCAGCCCCAGCATTTT. Residues: CASSLIGADVQPQHF. The rearrangement joins TRBV11-2 to TRBJ1-5; D unresolved. V was pared by 3 bases and J by 6 bases, with 15 bases between. CDR3 size: 15 residues. The germline V gene has CDR1 SGHAT and CDR2 FQNNGV.

J is TRBJ2-7 and V is TRBV7-9, with TRBD2 matching 11 bases. CDR3 length: 13 amino acids. Germline V gives CDR1 SEHNR, CDR2 FQNEAQ (reference sequence). The V gene end was trimmed by 6 bases and the J gene end by 6 bases; junction bases not matched to a gene: 4. CDR3 nucleotide sequence: TGTGCCAGCAGGGCCGGGACTAGCGGCGAGCAGTACTTC. This encodes CASRAGTSGEQYF.

This sequence joins TRBV30 and TRBJ2-1; 8 nucleotides agree with TRBD1. Trimming took 3 bases from V and 8 from J; bases not matched to a gene: 12. CDR3 length equals 15 residues. CDR1 is GTSNPN and CDR2 is SVGIG in the germline V gene (reference sequence). The CDR3 nucleotides are TGTGCCTGGAGCAAAGGGACAGGTGGCGGTGATGAGCAGTTCTTC. Encoded protein: CAWSKGTGGGDEQFF.

This clonotype was counted only a few times. The CDR3 nucleotides read TGTGCCTCCCTCAGGGGCTCTGGGGCCAACGTCCTGACTTTC. It is translated as CASLRGSGANVLTF. J is TRBJ2-6 and V is TRBV30, with D maybe TRBD1 (6 bases). Trimming left V 7 bases short and J 0 bases short, with 10 bases between. CDR1 is GTSNPN and CDR2 is SVGIG in the germline V gene (reference sequence). CDR3 size: 14 residues.

This clonotype was detected only a few times. The chain couples TRBV5-1 to TRBJ2-1; 14 bases agree with TRBD2. CDR3 length equals 16 residues. With 4 bases clipped from V and 10 bases from J, the junction kept 10 bases outside the gene matches. Germline V gene lookup returns CDR1 SGHRS and CDR2 YFSETQ. The CDR3 reads CASSKGLAGALGEQFF. DNA of the CDR3: TGCGCCAGCAGCAAGGGACTAGCGGGAGCCCTTGGAGAGCAGTTCTTC. The full variable domain, rest sourced from reference TRBV5-1 and TRBJ2-1, is KAGVTQTPRYLIKTRGQQVTLSCSPISGHRSVSWYQQTPGQGLQFLFEYFSETQRNKGNFPGRFSGRQFSNSRSEMNVSTLELGDSALYLCASSKGLAGALGEQFFGPGTRLTVL.

This clonotype was recorded many times. The J gene is TRBJ2-3, the V gene TRBV5-1; 11 nucleotides align to TRBD2. The germline CDR1 and CDR2 sequences are SGHRS and YFSETQ. Trimming removed 3 bases from V and 0 bases from J; junction bases left unmatched: 9. CDR3 length equals 18 residues. This chain's CDR3 is CASSYRGSGGASTDTQYF. The DNA of the CDR3 is TGCGCCAGCAGCTACCGAGGTAGCGGGGGGGCGAGCACAGATACGCAGTATTTT. The full variable domain, with the rest looked up from reference TRBV5-1 and TRBJ2-3, is KAGVTQTPRYLIKTRGQQVTLSCSPISGHRSVSWYQQTPGQGLQFLFEYFSETQRNKGNFPGRFSGRQFSNSRSEMNVSTLELGDSALYLCASSYRGSGGASTDTQYFGPGTRLTVL.

This clonotype was observed many times. The chain carries TRBV19 and TRBJ2-1; D is undetermined. The CDR3 runs 16 residues. V gave up 0 bases and J gave up 0 bases, with 9 bases separating them. CDR1 is LNHDA and CDR2 is SQIVND in the germline V gene (reference sequence). The CDR3 bases are TGTGCCAGTAGTATAGAGAAGTCCAGCTCCTACAATGAGCAGTTCTTC. Translation: CASSIEKSSSYNEQFF.

About this clonotype: A clone one base away is much larger, so this may be a read error. The chain has TRBV7-2 and TRBJ1-2, with unresolved D. The CDR3 length is 12 residues. Trimming pared 1 base from V and 4 bases from J, leaving 4 bases between. Germline loops: CDR1 SGHTA, CDR2 FQGNSA. CDR3 bases: TGTGCCAGCAGCTTAGACACCTATGGCTACACCTTC. Its protein is CASSLDTYGYTF.

This chain connects TRBV19 to TRBJ1-4; D is unclear. CDR1 is LNHDA, CDR2 SQIVND, per germline (reference sequence). The V end lost 10 bases, the J end lost 0 bases, and 12 bases lay between the germline ends. The length of the CDR3 is 14 residues. The CDR3 loop is CAISSTATNEKLFF. The CDR3 DNA reads TGTGCCATTTCCTCAACGGCAACTAATGAAAAACTGTTTTTT.

The V and J genes are TRBV25-1 and TRBJ2-5; tentatively, D is TRBD1 (5 bases). Deletions cut 1 base from V and 3 bases from J, with 15 bases between. The germline CDR1 and CDR2 sequences are MGHDK and SYGVNS. CDR3 length equals 16 residues. For the CDR3, the DNA is TGTGCCAGCAGTGAATTTCGGACACTTATCGAAGAGACCCAGTACTTC. It yields the protein CASSEFRTLIEETQYF.

The gene calls are TRBV20-1 and TRBJ1-3; TRBD1 is a possible D gene (5 bases). Trimming pared 5 bases from V and 0 bases from J, leaving 11 bases between. The germline V gene encodes CDR1 DFQATT and CDR2 SNEGSKA (reference sequence). The CDR3 length is 14 residues. The CDR3 reads CSAWDVLSGNTIYF. The CDR3 DNA reads as TGCAGTGCTTGGGACGTACTCTCTGGAAACACCATATATTTT.

The chain carries TRBV7-9 and TRBJ2-7, with D perhaps matching TRBD2 (7 bases). The CDR3 covers 13 residues. The germline V gene has CDR1 SEHNR and CDR2 FQNEAQ (reference sequence). V shed 8 bases and J shed 2 bases, with 13 bases lying between them. The CDR3 reads CASGGGSTYEQYF. CDR3 DNA: TGTGCCAGCGGGGGGGGCAGTACCTACGAGCAGTACTTC.

Many counts were recorded for this clonotype. The chain is built from TRBV6-2 or TRBV6-3 and TRBJ1-2; D is uncertain. The CDR3 totals 12 residues. Trimming pared 7 bases from V and 4 bases from J, leaving 10 bases between. Looked up from germline, CDR1 is MNHEY and CDR2 is SVGEGT. CDR3 nucleotide sequence: TGTGCCAGCATGAGGCAGCCCTATGGCTACACCTTC. It translates to CASMRQPYGYTF.

This CDR3 reads CASRGTSGGFKETQYF. The DNA for the CDR3 is TGCGCCAGCCGGGGGACTAGCGGGGGATTTAAAGAGACCCAGTACTTC. The chain combines TRBV4-1 with TRBJ2-5; 14 nucleotides match TRBD2. The trim removed 8 bases at V and 3 bases at J, leaving 8 bases unmatched. This CDR3 has 16 amino acids. Germline-derived CDR1 and CDR2 are MGHRA and YSYEKL.

This clonotype was picked up one time. The V gene is TRBV12-3 or TRBV12-4, the J gene TRBJ1-5; tentative D call: TRBD1 (6 bases). CDR3 length: 21 residues. V lost 2 bases to trimming and J lost 1 base, with 27 bases between them. DNA for the CDR3: TGTGCCAGCAGTTTATATCTGGGGTCAGGGGTGGTTAAGTGGAGCAATCAGCCCCAGCATTTT. Amino acids: CASSLYLGSGVVKWSNQPQHF.

Only a few counts were recorded for this clonotype. The chain carries TRBV20-1 and TRBJ1-3, with TRBD1 as a possible D gene (6 bases). With 6 bases removed from V and 0 bases from J, the gap between germline ends came to 18 bases. CDR3 size: 16 residues. Germline CDR1 reads DFQATT; CDR2 reads SNEGSKA (reference sequence). The DNA for the CDR3 is TGCAGTGCCGCCCGGGTGGGGGGCGGCTCTGGAAACACCATATATTTT. Protein sequence: CSAARVGGGSGNTIYF.